One sample yielded the 5 T cell receptor beta chains listed below, sequenced in a study of blood T cell repertoires in COVID-19. The method was immunoSEQ multiplex PCR; TCRdb's version includes in-frame clones alone and lacks a portion of them. The sample yields around 310,000 clones, 89% seen once. Sequenced sample: PBMCs or T cells enriched from blood (not recorded which). These receptors all stem from a woman in her twenties or thirties who had recovered from COVID-19.

The DNA of the CDR3 is TGTGCCAGCTCACCCACGTCGGCTCACTCCGGGGACACTGAAGCTTTCTTT. Its translation is CASSPTSAHSGDTEAFF. The genes are TRBV18 and TRBJ1-1, with D unclear. Trimming removed 3 bases at V and 3 bases at J, with 20 bases between. The germline V gene encodes CDR1 KGHSH and CDR2 LQKENI. The CDR3 is 17 amino acids.

This chain links TRBV5-6 with TRBJ2-7; the D is unclear. V gave up 3 bases and J gave up 4 bases, with 8 bases separating them. This CDR3 region has 12 residues. Germline V gene data show CDR1 as SGHDT and CDR2 as YYEEEE. The CDR3 DNA reads TGTGCCAGCAGCTCGCTAAATTACGAGCAGTACTTC. This translates into CASSSLNYEQYF. Using reference TRBV5-6 and TRBJ2-7 for the parts outside the CDR3, the full variable domain is DAGVTQSPTHLIKTRGQQVTLRCSPKSGHDTVSWYQQALGQGPQFIFQYYEEEERQRGNFPDRFSGHQFPNYSSELNVNALLLGDSALYLCASSSLNYEQYFGPGTRLTVT.

This clone occurred many times. The genes are TRBV6-6 and TRBJ2-7; 10 positions match TRBD2. Per germline, CDR1 MNHNY and CDR2 SVGAGI (reference sequence). V lost 10 bases and J lost 5; bases outside the gene matches: 5. The CDR3 is 12 amino acids. The CDR3 nucleotides read TGTGCCACCCTAGCGGGAGCTAACGAGCAGTACTTC. It translates to CATLAGANEQYF.

The J gene is TRBJ2-7, the V gene TRBV5-4, with 7 bases fitting TRBD2. The CDR3 has 14 amino acids. Trimming at V came to 5 bases and at J to 3 bases, leaving 8 bases not matched to a gene. CDR1 and CDR2 from the germline V gene are SGHNT and YYREEE (reference sequence). The CDR3, as DNA: TGTGCCAGCAGTTATATAGCGGGTAGCTACGAGCAGTACTTC. This encodes CASSYIAGSYEQYF.

The DNA for the CDR3 is TGTGCCAGCAGCGGGAGGCAGGGAGAACATGAGCAGTTCTTC. This translates into CASSGRQGEHEQFF. V is TRBV11-3 and J is TRBJ2-1; possibly TRBD2 for D (6 bases). V lost 5 bases to trimming and J lost 8 bases, with 16 bases between them. The CDR3 length is 14 residues. Germline V CDR1 and CDR2: SGHNT, YENEEA.